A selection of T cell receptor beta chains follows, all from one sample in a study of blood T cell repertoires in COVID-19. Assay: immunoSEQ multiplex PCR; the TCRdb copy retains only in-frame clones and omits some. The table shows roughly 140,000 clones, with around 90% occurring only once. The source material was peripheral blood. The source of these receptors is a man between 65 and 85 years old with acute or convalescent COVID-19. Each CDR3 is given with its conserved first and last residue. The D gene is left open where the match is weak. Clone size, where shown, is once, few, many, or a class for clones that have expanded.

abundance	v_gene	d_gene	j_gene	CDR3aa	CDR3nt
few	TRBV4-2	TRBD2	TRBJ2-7	CASSQDIPGLAGYEQYF	TGTGCCAGCAGCCAAGACATCCCGGGACTAGCGGGTTACGAGCAGTACTTC
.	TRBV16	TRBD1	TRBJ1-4	CASSGNRGSNEKLFF	TGTGCCAGCAGTGGTAACAGGGGATCTAATGAAAAACTGTTTTTT
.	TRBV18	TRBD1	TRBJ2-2	CASYPGQGLTGELFF	TGTGCCAGCTACCCGGGACAGGGCCTCACCGGGGAGCTGTTTTTT
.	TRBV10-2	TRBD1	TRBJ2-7	CASSEGTGVEQYF	TGCGCCAGCAGTGAGGGGACAGGGGTCGAGCAGTACTTC
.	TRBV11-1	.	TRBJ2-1	CASSLLSGEQFF	TGTGCCAGCAGCTTACTCTCGGGTGAGCAGTTCTTC
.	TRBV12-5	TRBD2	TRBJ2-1	CASGLEKREGNEQFF	TGTGCTAGTGGTTTGGAAAAGCGGGAGGGCAATGAGCAGTTCTTC
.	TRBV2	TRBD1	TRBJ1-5	CASRDRSYSNQPQHF	TGTGCCAGCAGGGACAGGAGTTATAGCAATCAGCCCCAGCATTTT
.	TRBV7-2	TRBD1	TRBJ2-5	CASSFTGQGSETQYF	TGTGCCAGCAGCTTTACCGGACAGGGTTCTGAGACCCAGTACTTC
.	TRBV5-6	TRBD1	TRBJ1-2	CASSRDRGNGYTF	TGTGCCAGCAGCCGGGACAGGGGGAACGGCTACACCTTC
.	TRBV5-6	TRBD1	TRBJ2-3	CASSLFGTGLYDTQYF	TGTGCCAGCAGTCTATTCGGGACAGGGTTATACGATACGCAGTATTTT
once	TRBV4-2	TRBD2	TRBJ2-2	CASSQVGLGENTGELFF	TGTGCCAGCAGCCAAGTGGGACTAGGCGAGAACACCGGGGAGCTGTTTTTT